These 23 T cell receptor beta chains originate from one sample sequenced in a study of blood T cell repertoires in COVID-19. The table came from immunoSEQ multiplex PCR; TCRdb's copy has only in-frame clones and leaves some out. The sample yields almost 250,000 clones, 85% to 90% seen once. Sample: PBMCs or T cells enriched from blood (not recorded which). Every receptor here comes from a woman in her 30s who had recovered from COVID-19.

This chain links TRBV4-3 with TRBJ1-1; a possible D gene is TRBD1 (6 bases). Trimming left V 6 bases short and J 6 bases short, with 11 bases between. The CDR3 is made up of 12 amino acids. In germline, CDR1 is LGHNA, CDR2 YSLEER. This CDR3 is CASRLQGAEAFF. The CDR3 DNA reads TGCGCCAGCAGGTTACAGGGAGCTGAAGCTTTCTTT.

The chain couples TRBV6-4 to TRBJ2-6, with no clear D. CDR3 length: 15 amino acids. V shed 0 bases and J shed 1 base, with 4 bases lying between them. Looked up from germline, CDR1 is MRHNA and CDR2 is SNTAGT. CDR3 loop: CASSDSTSGANVLTF. CDR3 DNA sequence: TGTGCCAGCAGTGACTCGACATCTGGGGCCAACGTCCTGACTTTC.

This chain connects TRBV30 to TRBJ1-6; 9 nucleotides agree with TRBD1. CDR3 length: 16 amino acids. Per germline, CDR1 GTSNPN and CDR2 SVGIG (reference sequence). V gave up 3 bases and J gave up 7 bases; unmatched junction bases: 10. The DNA for the CDR3 is TGTGCCTGGAGCCCACGTGGACAGGGGTTGAATTCACCCCTCCACTTT. It codes for CAWSPRGQGLNSPLHF.

This chain connects TRBV28 to TRBJ1-3, with 8 bases that match TRBD1. CDR3 length equals 13 residues. Germline V CDR1 and CDR2: MDHEN, SYDVKM. V lost 10 bases, J lost 5 bases, and 7 bases stayed unmatched. The CDR3 region is CATATGARNTIYF. CDR3 nucleotide sequence: TGTGCCACCGCGACAGGGGCTAGAAACACCATATATTTT.

This chain uses TRBV28 with TRBJ1-2; D is uncertain. The germline CDR1 and CDR2 sequences are MDHEN and SYDVKM. This CDR3 comprises 14 residues. V was trimmed by 5 bases and J by 3 bases, leaving 13 bases between them. The CDR3 DNA reads TGTGCCAGCAGTACCCTAACAGCTCACTATGGCTACACCTTC. This sequence encodes CASSTLTAHYGYTF.

The chain recombines TRBV7-2 with TRBJ2-7; D not certain. Trimming took 2 bases from V and 4 from J, leaving 6 bases between them. The germline V gene encodes CDR1 SGHTA and CDR2 FQGNSA. CDR3 length: 12 amino acids. The CDR3 DNA follows: TGTGCCAGCAGCTTATCAGCGTACGAGCAGTACTTC. This gives the protein CASSLSAYEQYF. Based on the CDR3 plus reference TRBV7-2 and TRBJ2-7, the full variable domain is GAGVSQSPSNKVTEKGKDVELRCDPISGHTALYWYRQSLGQGLEFLIYFQGNSAPDKSGLPSDRFSAERTGGSVSTLTIQRTQQEDSAVYLCASSLSAYEQYFGPGTRLTVT.

The CDR3 DNA sequence: TGTGCCAGCAGCCCTCCTGCCCAGACGGGGGAGACCCAGTACTTC. Its protein product is CASSPPAQTGETQYF. This chain links TRBV3-1 (or the pseudogene TRBV3-2) with TRBJ2-5, with D perhaps matching TRBD2 (5 bases). The CDR3 is 15 residues long. Germline V gene lookup returns CDR1 LGHDT and CDR2 YNNKEL (reference sequence). V lost 4 bases and J 5 bases, leaving 17 bases between the germline ends.

The J gene is TRBJ2-1, the V gene TRBV6-2 or TRBV6-3, with 13 bases that match TRBD2. Germline V CDR1 and CDR2: MNHEY, SVGEGT. V gave up 3 bases and J gave up 8 bases; unmatched junction bases: 4. The CDR3 spans 15 residues. This CDR3 reads CASSYGLAGEHEQFF. DNA for the CDR3: TGTGCCAGCAGTTATGGACTAGCGGGAGAACATGAGCAGTTCTTC.

CDR3 residues: CASSLFIGNTIYF. The CDR3 nucleotides read TGTGCCAGCAGTTTATTTATCGGAAACACCATATATTTT. V gene TRBV28 combines with J gene TRBJ1-3; D is unresolved. Trimming left V 1 base short and J 4 bases short, with 5 bases between. The germline CDR1 and CDR2 sequences are MDHEN and SYDVKM. The CDR3 extends over 13 amino acids.

The gene calls are TRBV9 and TRBJ2-5; TRBD2 is a possible D gene (6 bases). This CDR3 is 13 amino acids long. Trimming pared 0 bases from V and 3 bases from J, leaving 6 bases between. Per the germline V gene, CDR1 is SGDLS and CDR2 is YYNGEE. CDR3 loop: CASSVAGEETQYF. CDR3 sequence (DNA): TGTGCCAGCAGCGTAGCGGGGGAAGAGACCCAGTACTTC.

This clone appeared a single time. The chain recombines TRBV28 with TRBJ2-7; 7 bases match TRBD2. Germline V lookup: CDR1 MDHEN, CDR2 SYDVKM. The CDR3 extends over 13 amino acids. The J segment lost 2 bases and the V segment lost 8 bases, leaving 6 bases of the junction unmatched. The CDR3 spells CASGASGTYEQYF. The CDR3, as DNA: TGTGCCAGCGGAGCTAGCGGCACCTACGAGCAGTACTTC.

J is TRBJ2-3 and V is TRBV25-1, with 9 bases identical to TRBD2. Germline lookup yields CDR1 MGHDK and CDR2 SYGVNS. J gave up 3 bases and V 1 base, and 5 bases lay outside the gene matches. The CDR3 sequence is 16 residues long. CDR3 nucleotides: TGTGCCAGCAGTGAATCGACTAGCGGCTCTACAGATACGCAGTATTTT. Protein sequence: CASSESTSGSTDTQYF.

The V gene is TRBV12-3 or TRBV12-4, the J gene TRBJ2-1; D might be TRBD2 (5 bases). V was pared by 4 bases and J by 9 bases, with 10 bases between. CDR3 size: 12 residues. In nucleotides, the CDR3 is TGTGCCAGCAGTTCGTCTCGGGGTGAGCAGTTCTTC. Translation: CASSSSRGEQFF.

The chain links TRBV29-1 to TRBJ1-2, with 7 bases lining up with TRBD1. The CDR3 has 14 amino acids. Losses at the gene ends were 4 bases for V and 6 bases for J; bases not matched to a gene: 11. The germline gives CDR1 SQVTM, CDR2 ANQGSEA. CDR3 bases: TGCAGCGTTGGGGACAGCTCCCTTGAGGATGGCTACACCTTC. Residues: CSVGDSSLEDGYTF.

J is TRBJ1-6 and V is TRBV6-2 or TRBV6-3; D may be TRBD1 (5 bases). The CDR3 length is 14 residues. Germline V lookup: CDR1 MNHEY, CDR2 SVGEGT. Trimming took off 0 bases at V and 14 bases at J, with 14 bases between the two ends. The CDR3 coding sequence is TGTGCCAGCAGTTACTCCAGGGCCGTGGCGGCCCTCCACTTT. Amino acids: CASSYSRAVAALHF.

This chain connects TRBV5-6 to TRBJ2-7; D not certain. This CDR3 is built from 13 residues. V lost 2 bases to trimming and J lost 1 base, with 7 bases between them. Germline V gene sequence: CDR1 SGHDT, CDR2 YYEEEE. DNA for the CDR3: TGTGCCAGCAGCTTCCCAGTTTCCTACGAGCAGTACTTC. It translates to CASSFPVSYEQYF.

This chain uses TRBV5-4 with TRBJ1-1; D remains ambiguous. Between the trimmed V and J ends, which lost 0 bases and 11 bases, there was a span of 17 bases. The germline gives CDR1 SGHNT, CDR2 YYREEE (reference sequence). The CDR3 has 14 amino acids. CDR3 region: CASSLAADPMSAFF. DNA for the CDR3: TGTGCCAGCAGCTTGGCCGCGGATCCAATGTCGGCTTTCTTT.

The chain links TRBV24-1 to TRBJ1-4, with no clear D. The CDR3 loop spans 13 amino acids. The V end was cut by 5 bases, the J end by 8 bases, with 11 bases between. Germline lookup yields CDR1 KGHDR and CDR2 SFDVKD. CDR3 nucleotides: TGTGCCACCAGTGCGTATCGAGAGGAAAAACTGTTTTTT. Translation: CATSAYREEKLFF.

This clone was recorded once. V and J are TRBV6-5 and TRBJ2-3; no definite D call. Trimming pared 2 bases from V and 0 bases from J, leaving 12 bases between. Germline CDR1 reads MNHEY; CDR2 reads SVGAGI. CDR3 length: 16 residues. The CDR3 sequence is CASSYRGPESTDTQYF. DNA for the CDR3: TGTGCCAGCAGTTACCGTGGGCCTGAGAGCACAGATACGCAGTATTTT.

The chain joins TRBV7-2 to TRBJ1-3; 7 bases are a match to TRBD1. Per the germline V gene, CDR1 is SGHTA and CDR2 is FQGNSA. V was pared by 6 bases and J by 1 base, with 3 bases of the junction left unmatched. The CDR3 has 14 residues. CDR3 sequence reads: CASSGTVSGNTIYF. The DNA of the CDR3 is TGTGCCAGCAGTGGGACAGTATCTGGAAACACCATATATTTT.

The chain couples TRBV5-6 to TRBJ2-1, with 9 bases matching TRBD1. The CDR3 is made up of 15 amino acids. Trimming took 2 bases from V and 4 from J; bases not matched to a gene: 4. Germline-derived CDR1 and CDR2 are SGHDT and YYEEEE. The chain's CDR3 is CASSFPQGAYNEQFF. The CDR3 DNA follows: TGTGCCAGCAGCTTTCCACAGGGGGCTTACAATGAGCAGTTCTTC.

The chain uses TRBV2 and TRBJ2-1; D not resolved. The CDR3 loop spans 14 amino acids. V lost 7 bases and J lost 7, with 17 bases in between. In germline, CDR1 is SNHLY, CDR2 FYNNEI. The CDR3, as DNA: TGTGCCAGCAAGGCTAACAACCCCGGGAATGAGCAGTTCTTC. Its translation: CASKANNPGNEQFF.

This sequence joins TRBV27 and TRBJ2-1, with 8 positions matching TRBD1. Germline V lookup: CDR1 MNHEY, CDR2 SMNVEV (reference sequence). The V and J ends lost 2 bases and 8 bases, in that order; junction bases with no gene match: 8. This CDR3 comprises 15 residues. CDR3 DNA: TGTGCCAGCAGTTTAAGCCGGACAGGGTTGGATGAGCAGTTCTTC. Protein product: CASSLSRTGLDEQFF.